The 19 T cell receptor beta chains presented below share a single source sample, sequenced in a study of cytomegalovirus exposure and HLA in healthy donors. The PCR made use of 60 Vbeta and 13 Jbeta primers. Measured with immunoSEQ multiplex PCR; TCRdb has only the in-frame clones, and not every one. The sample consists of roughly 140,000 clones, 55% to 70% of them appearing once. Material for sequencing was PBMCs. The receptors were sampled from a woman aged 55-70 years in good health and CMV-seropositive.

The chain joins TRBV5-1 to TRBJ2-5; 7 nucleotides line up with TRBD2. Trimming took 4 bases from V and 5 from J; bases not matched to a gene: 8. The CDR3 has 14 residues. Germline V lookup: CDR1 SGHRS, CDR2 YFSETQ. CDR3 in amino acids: CASSPVGGEETQYF. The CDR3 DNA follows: TGCGCCAGCAGCCCCGTGGGGGGGGAGGAGACCCAGTACTTC.

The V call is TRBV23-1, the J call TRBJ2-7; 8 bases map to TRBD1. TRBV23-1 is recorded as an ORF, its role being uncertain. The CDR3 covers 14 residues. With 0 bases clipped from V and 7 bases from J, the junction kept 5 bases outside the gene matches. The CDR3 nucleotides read TGCGCCAGCAGTCAATCGGCAGGGGGCGAGGAGCAGTACTTC. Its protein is CASSQSAGGEEQYF.

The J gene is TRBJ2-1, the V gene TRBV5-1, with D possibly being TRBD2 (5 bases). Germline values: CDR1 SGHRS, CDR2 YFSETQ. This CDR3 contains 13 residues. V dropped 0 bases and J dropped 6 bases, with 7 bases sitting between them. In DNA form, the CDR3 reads TGCGCCAGCAGCTTGGCCGGAGGCAATGAGCAGTTCTTC. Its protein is CASSLAGGNEQFF.

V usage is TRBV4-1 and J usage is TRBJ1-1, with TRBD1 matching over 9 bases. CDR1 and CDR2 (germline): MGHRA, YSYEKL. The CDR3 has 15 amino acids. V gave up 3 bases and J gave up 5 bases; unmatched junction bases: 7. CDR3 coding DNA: TGCGCCAGCAGCCAGCCCGGGACAGGGAAGACTGAAGCTTTCTTT. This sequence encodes CASSQPGTGKTEAFF.

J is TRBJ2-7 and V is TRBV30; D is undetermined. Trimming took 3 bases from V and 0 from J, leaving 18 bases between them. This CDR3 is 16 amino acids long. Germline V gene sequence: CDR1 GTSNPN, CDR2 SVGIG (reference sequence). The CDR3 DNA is TGTGCCTGGAGCCTCCCGAGACTGAGGCTCTCCTACGAGCAGTACTTC. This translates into CAWSLPRLRLSYEQYF.

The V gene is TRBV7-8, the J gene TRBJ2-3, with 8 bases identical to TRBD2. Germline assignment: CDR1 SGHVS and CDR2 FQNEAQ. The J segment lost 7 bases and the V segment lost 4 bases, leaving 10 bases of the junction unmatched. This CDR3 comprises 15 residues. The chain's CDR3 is CASSYSTSDHYTQYF. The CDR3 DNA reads TGTGCCAGCAGCTACTCGACTAGCGATCATTATACGCAGTATTTT.

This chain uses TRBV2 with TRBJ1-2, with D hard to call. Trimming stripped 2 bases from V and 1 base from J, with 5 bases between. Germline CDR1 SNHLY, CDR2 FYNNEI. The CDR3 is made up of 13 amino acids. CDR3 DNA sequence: TGTGCCAGCAGTGAAAAACTTAACTATGGCTACACCTTC. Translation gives CASSEKLNYGYTF.

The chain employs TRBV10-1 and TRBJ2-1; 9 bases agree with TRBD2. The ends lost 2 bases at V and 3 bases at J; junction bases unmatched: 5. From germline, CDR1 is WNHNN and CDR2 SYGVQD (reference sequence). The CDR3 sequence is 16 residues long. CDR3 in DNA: TGCGCCAGCAGTGAGCTGGCTAGCGGGAACTACAATGAGCAGTTCTTC. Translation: CASSELASGNYNEQFF.

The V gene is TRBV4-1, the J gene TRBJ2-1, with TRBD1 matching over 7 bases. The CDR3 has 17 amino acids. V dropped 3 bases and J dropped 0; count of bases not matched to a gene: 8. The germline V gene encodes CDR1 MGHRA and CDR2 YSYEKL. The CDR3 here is CASSHGWGQSSYNEQFF. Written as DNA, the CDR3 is TGCGCCAGCAGCCACGGTTGGGGACAGAGCTCCTACAATGAGCAGTTCTTC.

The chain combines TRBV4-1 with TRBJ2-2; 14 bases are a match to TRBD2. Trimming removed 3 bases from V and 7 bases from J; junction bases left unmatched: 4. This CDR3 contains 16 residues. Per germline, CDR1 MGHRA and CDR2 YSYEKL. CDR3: CASSQRTSGRFGELFF. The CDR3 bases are TGCGCCAGCAGCCAGCGGACTAGCGGGAGGTTCGGGGAGCTGTTTTTT.

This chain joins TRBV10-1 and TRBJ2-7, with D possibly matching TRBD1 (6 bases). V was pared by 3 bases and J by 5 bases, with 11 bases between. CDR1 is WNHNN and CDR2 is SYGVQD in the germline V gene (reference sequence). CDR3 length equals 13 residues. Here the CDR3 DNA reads TGCGCCAGCAGTGATTTGGGGGCCGACGAGCAGTACTTC. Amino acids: CASSDLGADEQYF.

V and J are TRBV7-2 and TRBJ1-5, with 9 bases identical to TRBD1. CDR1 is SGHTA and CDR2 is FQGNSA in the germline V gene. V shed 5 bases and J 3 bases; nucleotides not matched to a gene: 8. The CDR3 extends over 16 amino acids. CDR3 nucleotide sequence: TGTGCCAGCAGCCCTCAGGGGACAGGGACCAATCAGCCCCAGCATTTT. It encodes CASSPQGTGTNQPQHF. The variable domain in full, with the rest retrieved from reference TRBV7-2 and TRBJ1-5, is GAGVSQSPSNKVTEKGKDVELRCDPISGHTALYWYRQSLGQGLEFLIYFQGNSAPDKSGLPSDRFSAERTGGSVSTLTIQRTQQEDSAVYLCASSPQGTGTNQPQHFGDGTRLSIL.

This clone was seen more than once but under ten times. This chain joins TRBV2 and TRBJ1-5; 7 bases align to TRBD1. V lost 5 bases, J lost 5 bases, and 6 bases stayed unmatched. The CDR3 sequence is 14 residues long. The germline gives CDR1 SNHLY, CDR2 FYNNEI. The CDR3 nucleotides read TGTGCCAGCAGTCGACAGGGTGGCTATCAGCCCCAGCATTTT. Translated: CASSRQGGYQPQHF. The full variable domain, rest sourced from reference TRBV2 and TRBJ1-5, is EPEVTQTPSHQVTQMGQEVILRCVPISNHLYFYWYRQILGQKVEFLVSFYNNEISEKSEIFDDQFSVERPDGSNFTLKIRSTKLEDSAMYFCASSRQGGYQPQHFGDGTRLSIL.

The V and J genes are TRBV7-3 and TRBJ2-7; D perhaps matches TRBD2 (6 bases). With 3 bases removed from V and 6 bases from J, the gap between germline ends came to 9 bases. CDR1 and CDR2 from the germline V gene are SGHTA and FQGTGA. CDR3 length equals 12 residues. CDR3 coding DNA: TGTGCCAGCAGCTTGATGGGAGGCGAGCAGTACTTC. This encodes CASSLMGGEQYF.

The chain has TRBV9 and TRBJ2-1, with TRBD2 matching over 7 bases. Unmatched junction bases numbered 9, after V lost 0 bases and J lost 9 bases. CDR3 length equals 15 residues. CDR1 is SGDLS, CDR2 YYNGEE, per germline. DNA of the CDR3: TGTGCCAGCAGCGTAGCGAGTTTGGGGGGGACTGAGCAGTTCTTC. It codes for CASSVASLGGTEQFF.

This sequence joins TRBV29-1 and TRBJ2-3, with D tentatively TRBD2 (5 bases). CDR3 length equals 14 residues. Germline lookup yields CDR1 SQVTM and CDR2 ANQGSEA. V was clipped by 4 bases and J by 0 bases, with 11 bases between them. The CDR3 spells CSVVRGISTDTQYF. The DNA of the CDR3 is TGCAGCGTTGTACGAGGGATTAGCACAGATACGCAGTATTTT.

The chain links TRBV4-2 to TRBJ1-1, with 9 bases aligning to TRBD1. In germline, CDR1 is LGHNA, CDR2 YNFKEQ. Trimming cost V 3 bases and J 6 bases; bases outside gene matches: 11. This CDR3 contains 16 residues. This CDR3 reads CASSQETGGGVSEAFF. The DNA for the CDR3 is TGTGCCAGCAGCCAGGAGACAGGGGGAGGGGTTTCTGAAGCTTTCTTT.

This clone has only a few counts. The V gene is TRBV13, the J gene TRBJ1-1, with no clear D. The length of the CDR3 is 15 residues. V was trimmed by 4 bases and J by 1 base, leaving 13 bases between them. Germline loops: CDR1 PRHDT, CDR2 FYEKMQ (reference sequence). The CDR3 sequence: CASSSSLAGNTEAFF. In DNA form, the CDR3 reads TGTGCCAGCAGCTCCTCTCTTGCGGGGAACACTGAAGCTTTCTTT.

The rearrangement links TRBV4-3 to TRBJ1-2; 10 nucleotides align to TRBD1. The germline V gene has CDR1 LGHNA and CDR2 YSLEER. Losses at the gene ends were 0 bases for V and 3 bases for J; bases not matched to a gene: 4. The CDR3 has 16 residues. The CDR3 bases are TGCGCCAGCAGCCAAGATGGACAGGGGGGTTACTATGGCTACACCTTC. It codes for CASSQDGQGGYYGYTF.